This is a list of T cell receptor beta chains from one sample in a study of T-cell memory formation after mild COVID-19. TCRdb redid the calling of the 5' RACE reads with MiXCR, one entry per CDR3 protein. The sample contains 150,000 to 200,000 distinct CDR3 sequences, about 14% of which appear only once. The sequenced material came from PBMCs or a T cell subset sorted from them (not recorded which). These TCRs come from an adult woman who had mild COVID-19 (a few samples of this study predate the infection). Cell type and time point are not known. The CDR3 runs from the conserved cysteine through the conserved F or W. Each record gives: J gene, clone size, V gene, CDR3 length, D gene, CDR3 DNA, CDR3 protein. The D gene is left open where the match is weak. Clone size appears in some rows only: once, few, many, or a class for an expanded clone.

J gene: TRBJ2-3; clone size: few; V gene: TRBV4-3; CDR3 length: 19; D gene: TRBD2; CDR3 DNA: TGCGCCAGCAGCCAGAGGGGGAGACTAGCGGGAGATCAGCCAGATACGCAGTATTTT; CDR3 protein: CASSQRGRLAGDQPDTQYF
J gene: TRBJ2-5; clone size: .; V gene: TRBV3-1; CDR3 length: 15; D gene: .; CDR3 DNA: TGTGCCAGCAGCCAACTGACAGGATTCCAAGAGACCCAGTACTTC; CDR3 protein: CASSQLTGFQETQYF
J gene: TRBJ1-1; clone size: few; V gene: TRBV5-4; CDR3 length: 16; D gene: .; CDR3 DNA: TGTGCCAGCAGCCGCGGTGGGGACCTCTCGAACACTGAAGCTTTCTTT; CDR3 protein: CASSRGGDLSNTEAFF
J gene: TRBJ1-1; clone size: .; V gene: TRBV7-9; CDR3 length: 16; D gene: .; CDR3 DNA: TGTGCCAGCAGCCCAACGGACGGACCGTTGAACACTGAAGCTTTCTTT; CDR3 protein: CASSPTDGPLNTEAFF
J gene: TRBJ2-3; clone size: many; V gene: TRBV7-9; CDR3 length: 16; D gene: .; CDR3 DNA: TGTGCCAGCAGCATTCGCTTCGGGTCCCGGGTGGATACGCAGTATTTT; CDR3 protein: CASSIRFGSRVDTQYF
J gene: TRBJ2-2; clone size: few; V gene: TRBV5-1; CDR3 length: 14; D gene: .; CDR3 DNA: TGCGCCAGCAGCTTGGGCGATAACACCGGGGAGCTGTTTTTT; CDR3 protein: CASSLGDNTGELFF
J gene: TRBJ1-5; clone size: .; V gene: TRBV4-1; CDR3 length: 13; D gene: .; CDR3 DNA: TGCGCCAGCAGCCTGGGCCGGGATCAGCCCCAGCATTTT; CDR3 protein: CASSLGRDQPQHF
J gene: TRBJ2-1; clone size: .; V gene: TRBV7-9; CDR3 length: 15; D gene: TRBD1; CDR3 DNA: TGTGCCAGCAGCCCCGTGAGGACAGGGGGCAATGAGCAGTTCTTC; CDR3 protein: CASSPVRTGGNEQFF
J gene: TRBJ2-5; clone size: .; V gene: TRBV7-6; CDR3 length: 12; D gene: .; CDR3 DNA: TGTGCCAGCAGCCCTTACGAAGAGACCCAGTACTTC; CDR3 protein: CASSPYEETQYF
J gene: TRBJ2-1; clone size: many; V gene: TRBV4-3; CDR3 length: 17; D gene: TRBD2; CDR3 DNA: TGCGCCAGCAGCCAAGATACGGGACTAGCGGCTAACAATGAGCAGTTCTTC; CDR3 protein: CASSQDTGLAANNEQFF
J gene: TRBJ2-1; clone size: few; V gene: TRBV12-3/TRBV12-4; CDR3 length: 11; D gene: .; CDR3 DNA: TGTGCCAGCACCCCCTCCAATGAGCAGTTCTTC; CDR3 protein: CASTPSNEQFF
J gene: TRBJ2-5; clone size: .; V gene: TRBV6-6; CDR3 length: 16; D gene: TRBD2; CDR3 DNA: TGTGCCAGCAGTGCCTCCGGGACTAGAGGTCAAGAGACCCAGTACTTC; CDR3 protein: CASSASGTRGQETQYF
J gene: TRBJ2-6; clone size: .; V gene: TRBV6-5; CDR3 length: 17; D gene: .; CDR3 DNA: TGTGCCAGCAGTTACGAGGCCTCCATTTCTGGGGCCAACGTCCTGACTTTC; CDR3 protein: CASSYEASISGANVLTF
J gene: TRBJ1-1; clone size: few; V gene: TRBV3-1; CDR3 length: 15; D gene: .; CDR3 DNA: TGTGCCAGCAGCCAAGATCTTTCTTGGACTGAAAAAGCTTTCTTT; CDR3 protein: CASSQDLSWTEKAFF
J gene: TRBJ2-1; clone size: many; V gene: TRBV7-8; CDR3 length: 16; D gene: TRBD2; CDR3 DNA: TGTGCCAGCCTCATCGGGAGGACTAGATCCTACAATGAGCAGTTCTTC; CDR3 protein: CASLIGRTRSYNEQFF
J gene: TRBJ2-1; clone size: many; V gene: TRBV11-3; CDR3 length: 16; D gene: .; CDR3 DNA: TGTGCCAGCAGCTTAGATGGTGCTGGCTCCTACAATGAGCAGTTCTTC; CDR3 protein: CASSLDGAGSYNEQFF
J gene: TRBJ1-5; clone size: .; V gene: TRBV6-5; CDR3 length: 14; D gene: .; CDR3 DNA: TGTGCCAGCAGTTCAAGCGATAGCAATCAGCCCCAGCATTTT; CDR3 protein: CASSSSDSNQPQHF